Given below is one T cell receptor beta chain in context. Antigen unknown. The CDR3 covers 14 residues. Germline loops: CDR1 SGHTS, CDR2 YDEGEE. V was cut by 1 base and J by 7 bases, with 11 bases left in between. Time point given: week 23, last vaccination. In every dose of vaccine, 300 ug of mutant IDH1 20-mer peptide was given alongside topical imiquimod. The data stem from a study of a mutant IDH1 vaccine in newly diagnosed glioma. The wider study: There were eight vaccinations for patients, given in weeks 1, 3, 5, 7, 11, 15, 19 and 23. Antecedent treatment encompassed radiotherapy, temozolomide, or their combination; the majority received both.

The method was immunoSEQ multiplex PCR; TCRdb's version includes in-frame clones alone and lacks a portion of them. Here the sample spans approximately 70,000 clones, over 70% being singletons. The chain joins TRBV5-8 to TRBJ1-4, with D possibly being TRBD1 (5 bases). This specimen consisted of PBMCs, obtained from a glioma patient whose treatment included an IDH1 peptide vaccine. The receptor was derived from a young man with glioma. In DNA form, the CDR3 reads TGTGCCAGCAGCTTGCTAGGACAAACTGAAAAACTGTTTTTT. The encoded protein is CASSLLGQTEKLFF. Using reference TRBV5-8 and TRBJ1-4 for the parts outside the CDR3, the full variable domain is EAGVTQSPTHLIKTRGQQATLRCSPISGHTSVYWYQQALGLGLQFLLWYDEGEERNRGNFPPRFSGRQFPNYSSELNVNALELEDSALYLCASSLLGQTEKLFFGSGTQLSVL.